This T cell receptor beta chain was sequenced during a study of T-cell reconstitution after alpha-beta-depleted transplantation in children. Unique molecular identifiers featured in how the TCRbeta library was prepared. MiXCR, run by TCRdb on the PCR reads, gives a single entry per CDR3 protein. The table shows over 550,000 distinct CDR3 sequences, with 10% occurring only once. The germline V gene has CDR1 SQVTM and CDR2 ANQGSEA. The CDR3 contains 13 residues. With V trimmed by 5 bases and J by 5 bases, 7 bases remained unmatched. The TCR originated in a human donor who donated a stem cell graft to a child with acute myeloid leukemia. The rearrangement joins TRBV29-1 to TRBJ2-7; 9 bases fit TRBD1. The sequences come from PBMCs from the stem cell graft donor, collected from the stem cell graft. The CDR3 loop is CSVRDRDVHEQYF. The CDR3 region has the DNA TGCAGCGTTCGGGACAGGGATGTCCACGAGCAGTACTTC.